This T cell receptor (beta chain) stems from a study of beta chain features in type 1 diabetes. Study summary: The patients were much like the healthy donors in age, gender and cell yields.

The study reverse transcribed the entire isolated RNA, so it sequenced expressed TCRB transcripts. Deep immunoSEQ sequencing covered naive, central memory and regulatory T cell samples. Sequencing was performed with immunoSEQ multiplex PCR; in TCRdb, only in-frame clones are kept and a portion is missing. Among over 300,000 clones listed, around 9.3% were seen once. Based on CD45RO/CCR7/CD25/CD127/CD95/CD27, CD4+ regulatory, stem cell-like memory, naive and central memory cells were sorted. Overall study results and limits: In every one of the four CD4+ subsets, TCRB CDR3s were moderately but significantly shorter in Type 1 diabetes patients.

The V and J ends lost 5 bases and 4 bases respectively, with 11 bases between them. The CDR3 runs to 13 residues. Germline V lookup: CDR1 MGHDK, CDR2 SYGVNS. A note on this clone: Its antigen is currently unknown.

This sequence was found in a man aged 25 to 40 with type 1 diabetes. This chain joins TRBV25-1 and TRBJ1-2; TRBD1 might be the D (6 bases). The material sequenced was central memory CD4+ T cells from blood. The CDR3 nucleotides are TGTGCCAGCAGTCCGCAGGGGATCTATGGCTACACCTTC. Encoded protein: CASSPQGIYGYTF.